This note documents a single T cell receptor (beta chain) sequence. Its antigen is as yet unknown. Method: immunoSEQ multiplex PCR; TCRdb's copy keeps in-frame clones and lacks some. This sample has approximately 86,000 clones, with roughly 90% found just once. These data come from a study of OX40 agonist ivuxolimab in advanced cancers. The study's findings and limits: Researchers report that CD8+ T cells had, on average, more expanded clones than CD4+. The work left the antigen specificity of expanded peripheral T cells undetermined.

The V segment lost 3 bases and the J segment 1 base; nucleotides outside the gene matches: 4. Germline CDR1 is MNHEY and CDR2 is SMNVEV (reference sequence). The CDR3 sequence is 15 residues long. The V call is TRBV27, the J call TRBJ1-1; 8 bases are a match to TRBD1. Material: CD4+ or CD8+ T cells sorted from blood, obtained in a trial of the OX40 agonist ivuxolimab. The receptor was isolated from an adult with an advanced solid tumor such as melanoma, head and neck, liver or kidney cancer. DNA for the CDR3: TGTGCCAGCAGTTTGGGGACAGGAGGGAACACTGAAGCTTTCTTT. This gives the protein CASSLGTGGNTEAFF.